This T cell receptor (beta chain) was sequenced during a study of cytomegalovirus exposure and HLA in healthy donors (dated by TCRdb to about 2017). A note on the overall study: The 666 repertoires of the first cohort and the 95 to 150 validation repertoires were produced on the same platform, according to a later analysis. Besides the first cohort of roughly 640 subjects, a separate validation cohort made up of 120 different subjects was used. The study aimed to test whether cataloging public T cell receptors could reveal signatures of past pathogen exposure. To predict cytomegalovirus infection status, the study brought together high-throughput TCR immunosequencing, statistical association of individual TCRs with disease status, and machine learning. The study at large found these results: Cytomegalovirus status was reported to be diagnosed by the classifier with high specificity and sensitivity in both the original and validation cohorts. Most TCR sequences were observed very rarely across donors, whereas some public TCRs were present in many individuals. A few of the identified cytomegalovirus-associated TCR beta chains were confirmed in vitro to be specific for cytomegalovirus antigens. A later analysis had no HLA typing for the validation cohort, so co-occurrence there was scored across all 110 or so repertoires. Subsequent analysis determined that TCRs grouped into clusters in the first cohort also showed a tendency toward co-occurrence across the 120 validation repertoires, and 90% to 95% of cluster scores exceeded 0. It was suggested by the authors that the approach could potentially be generalized to other disease states and immunological phenotypes. A total of 164 TCR beta chains were listed by the study as associated with cytomegalovirus.

Separate from the roughly 700-subject first cohort, the validation cohort of 95 to 150 subjects was the group to which the donors belonged. The protocol used for the library was the immunoSEQ multiplex PCR assay. Under the source paper's analysis protocol: A statistical classification framework was developed to diagnose cytomegalovirus status using the catalog of TCR beta chain sequences. TCRdb stores this immuneACCESS table with in-frame sequences only. Part of the clones is absent; in the studies checked, under half of the shortfall reflects unresolved V genes, and no reason is known for the rest. The V and J calls and the clone size are those of that table, but D and trimming were determined from the DNA. The sample has over 150,000 clones on record, around 84% of them singletons. The ten most abundant clones make up around an eighth of the sample. Relative to germline, V is 3 bases shorter and J is 0 bases shorter, with 16 bases between their ends. The CDR3 has 17 amino acids, counting the end cysteine and phenylalanine. The CDR3 DNA has 51 bases and is translated from base 1. Per the germline V gene, MGHDK is the CDR1 and SYGVNS is the CDR2.

Notes on this clone: Its recognized antigen is unknown. Nothing much larger sits one base from this clone, and base qualities are not available.

The source is a woman aged 25 to 45 in good health and CMV-seropositive. The source material was PBMCs. Recombination linked TRBV25-1 to TRBJ2-3; tentative D gene TRBD1, with 5 bases matching. CDR3 protein: CASSEPWGLLSTDTQYF. The nucleotides are TGTGCCAGCAGTGAGCCCTGGGGCCTGCTTAGCACAGATACGCAGTATTTT. With all but the CDR3 taken from the reference TRBV25-1 and TRBJ2-3 genes, the full variable domain is: EADIYQTPRYLVIGTGKKITLECSQTMGHDKMYWYQQDPGMELHLIHYSYGVNSTEKGDLSSESTVSRIRTEHFPLTLESARPSHTSQYLCASSEPWGLLSTDTQYFGPGTRLTVL.